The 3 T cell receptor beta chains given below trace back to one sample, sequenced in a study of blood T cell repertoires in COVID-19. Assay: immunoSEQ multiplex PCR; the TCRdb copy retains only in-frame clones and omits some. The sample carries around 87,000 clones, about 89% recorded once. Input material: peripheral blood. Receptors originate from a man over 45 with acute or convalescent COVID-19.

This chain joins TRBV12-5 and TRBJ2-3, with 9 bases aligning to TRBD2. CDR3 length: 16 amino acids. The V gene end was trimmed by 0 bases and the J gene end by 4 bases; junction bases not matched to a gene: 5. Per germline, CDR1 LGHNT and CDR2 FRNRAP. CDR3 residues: CASGLVAGGAPDTQYF. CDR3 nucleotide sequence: TGTGCTAGTGGTTTGGTGGCGGGGGGGGCGCCAGATACGCAGTATTTT. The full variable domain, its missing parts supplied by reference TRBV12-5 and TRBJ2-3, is DARVTQTPRHKVTEMGQEVTMRCQPILGHNTVFWYRQTMMQGLELLAYFRNRAPLDDSGMPKDRFSAEMPDATLATLKIQPSEPRDSAVYFCASGLVAGGAPDTQYFGPGTRLTVL.

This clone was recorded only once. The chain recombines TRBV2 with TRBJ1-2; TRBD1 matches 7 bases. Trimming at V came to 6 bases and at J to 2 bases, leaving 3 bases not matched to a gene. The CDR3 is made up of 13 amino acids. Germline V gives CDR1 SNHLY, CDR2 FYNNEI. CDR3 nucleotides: TGTGCCAGCAGCCAAGGGGGCAACTATGGCTACACCTTC. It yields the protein CASSQGGNYGYTF.

CDR3 amino acids: CASSYGRGSYEQYF. The CDR3, as DNA: TGTGCCAGCAGTTACGGCAGGGGGTCCTACGAGCAGTACTTC. The chain combines TRBV6-5 with TRBJ2-7; 7 bases are shared with TRBD1. Germline V gene sequence: CDR1 MNHEY, CDR2 SVGAGI. The CDR3 extends over 14 amino acids. The V and J ends lost 2 bases and 1 base, in that order; junction bases with no gene match: 2.